The 5 T cell receptor beta chains below come from one sample, sequenced in a study of blood T cell repertoires in COVID-19. Clones were read by immunoSEQ multiplex PCR, and TCRdb kept only the in-frame ones, dropping some. The data show about 200,000 clones, about 82% seen once. Sequenced: peripheral blood. Receptors were obtained from an elderly woman with acute or convalescent COVID-19.

In regard to this clone: At one end, the junction sequence differs from germline, possibly due to a read error. The chain employs TRBV3-1 (or the pseudogene TRBV3-2) and TRBJ2-7; TRBD1 might be the D (6 bases). Germline assignment: CDR1 LGHDT and CDR2 YNNKEL (reference sequence). The length of the CDR3 is 12 residues. CDR3: CASSQDGLSQGF. CDR3 bases: TGTGCCAGCAGCCAAGATGGGCTCTCCCAGGGGTTC.

This chain joins TRBV7-9 and TRBJ2-5; tentatively, D is TRBD2 (6 bases). The CDR3 runs to 14 residues. Germline CDR1 and CDR2: SEHNR and FQNEAQ (reference sequence). With 5 bases removed from V and 4 bases from J, the gap between germline ends came to 14 bases. CDR3 sequence (DNA): TGTGCCAGCAGCCTGAGCGGGTCCCTAGAGACCCAGTACTTC. Its translation is CASSLSGSLETQYF. The entire variable domain, with the rest obtained from reference TRBV7-9 and TRBJ2-5, is as follows: DTGVSQNPRHKITKRGQNVTFRCDPISEHNRLYWYRQTLGQGPEFLTYFQNEAQLEKSRLLSDRFSAERPKGSFSTLEIQRTEQGDSAMYLCASSLSGSLETQYFGPGTRLLVL.

V is TRBV6-5 and J is TRBJ1-2, with TRBD1 as a possible D gene (5 bases). Germline CDR1 reads MNHEY; CDR2 reads SVGAGI. With 7 bases removed from V and 7 bases from J, the gap between germline ends came to 13 bases. This CDR3 has 12 amino acids. The CDR3 loop is CASIQGRGGYTF. As DNA, the CDR3 is TGTGCCAGCATCCAGGGTAGGGGTGGCTACACCTTC.

V and J are TRBV5-4 and TRBJ2-1, with a possible D match to TRBD2 (6 bases). The V end lost 2 bases, the J end lost 7 bases, and 13 bases lay between the germline ends. CDR1 and CDR2 (germline): SGHNT, YYREEE (reference sequence). The CDR3 totals 14 residues. The CDR3 DNA follows: TGTGCCAGCAGCTTCACTAGCTTCGCTAATGAGCAGTTCTTC. Translating it yields CASSFTSFANEQFF.

The chain recombines TRBV5-8 with TRBJ2-3; TRBD2 aligns across 9 bases. The germline gives CDR1 SGHTS, CDR2 YDEGEE. This CDR3 spans 15 amino acids. J was trimmed by 0 bases and V by 4 bases; bases with no gene match: 3. CDR3: CASSRLAVSTDTQYF. The CDR3 coding sequence is TGTGCCAGCAGCCGACTAGCGGTGAGCACAGATACGCAGTATTTT.